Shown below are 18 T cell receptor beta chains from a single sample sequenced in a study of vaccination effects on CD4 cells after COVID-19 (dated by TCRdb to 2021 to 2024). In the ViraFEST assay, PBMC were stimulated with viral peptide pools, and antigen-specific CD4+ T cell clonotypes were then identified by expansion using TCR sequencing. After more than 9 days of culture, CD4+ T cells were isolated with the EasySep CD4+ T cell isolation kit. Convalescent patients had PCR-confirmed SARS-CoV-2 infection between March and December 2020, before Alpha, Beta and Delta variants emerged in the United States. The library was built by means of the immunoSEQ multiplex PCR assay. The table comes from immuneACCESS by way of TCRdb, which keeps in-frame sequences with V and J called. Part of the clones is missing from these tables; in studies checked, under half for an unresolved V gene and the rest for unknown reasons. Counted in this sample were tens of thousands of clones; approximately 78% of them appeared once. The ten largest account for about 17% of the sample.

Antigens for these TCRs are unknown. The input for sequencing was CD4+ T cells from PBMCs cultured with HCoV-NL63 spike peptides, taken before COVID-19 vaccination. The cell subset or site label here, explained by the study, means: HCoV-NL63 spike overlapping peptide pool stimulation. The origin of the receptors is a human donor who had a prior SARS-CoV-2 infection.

For the CDR3, the DNA is TGTGCCAGCAGCGGAGGGGGGAGGGACTATGGCTACACCTTC. Amino acids: CASSGGGRDYGYTF. The chain recombines TRBV5-4 with TRBJ1-2; maybe TRBD1 (6 bases). This CDR3 is 14 amino acids long. V lost 4 bases and J 3 bases, leaving 13 bases between the germline ends. Germline assignment: CDR1 SGHNT and CDR2 YYREEE (reference sequence).

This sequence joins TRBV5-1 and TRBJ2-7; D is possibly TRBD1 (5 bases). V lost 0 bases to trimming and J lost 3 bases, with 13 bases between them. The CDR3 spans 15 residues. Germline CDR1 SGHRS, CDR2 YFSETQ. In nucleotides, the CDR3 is TGCGCCAGCAGCTTGGCTACAGGAGAGTTCTACGAGCAGTACTTC. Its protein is CASSLATGEFYEQYF.

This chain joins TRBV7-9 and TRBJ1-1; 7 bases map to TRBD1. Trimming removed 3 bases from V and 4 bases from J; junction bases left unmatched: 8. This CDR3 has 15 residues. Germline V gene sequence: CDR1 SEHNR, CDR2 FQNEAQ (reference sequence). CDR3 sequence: CASSFQEGARTEAFF. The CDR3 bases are TGTGCCAGCAGCTTTCAGGAGGGGGCGCGCACTGAAGCTTTCTTT.

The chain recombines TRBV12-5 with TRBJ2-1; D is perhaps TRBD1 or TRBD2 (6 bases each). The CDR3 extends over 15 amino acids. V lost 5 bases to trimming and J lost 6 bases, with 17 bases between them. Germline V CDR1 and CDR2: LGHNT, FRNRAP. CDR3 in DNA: TGTGCTAGTGGTCCTGAGGGGGGCGACCTCAATGAGCAGTTCTTC. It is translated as CASGPEGGDLNEQFF.

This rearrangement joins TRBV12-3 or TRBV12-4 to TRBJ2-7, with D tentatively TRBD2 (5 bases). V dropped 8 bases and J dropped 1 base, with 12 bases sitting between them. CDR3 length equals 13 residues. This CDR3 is CASLSGWSYEQYF. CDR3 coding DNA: TGTGCCAGCCTGAGCGGCTGGTCCTACGAGCAGTACTTC.

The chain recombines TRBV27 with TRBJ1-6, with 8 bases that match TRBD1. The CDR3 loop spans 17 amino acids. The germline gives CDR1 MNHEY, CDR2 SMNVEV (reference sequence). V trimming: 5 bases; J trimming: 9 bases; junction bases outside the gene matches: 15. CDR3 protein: CASSPLRTGLGISPLHF. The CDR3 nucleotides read TGTGCCAGCAGTCCCCTTAGGACAGGGCTGGGTATTTCACCCCTCCACTTT.

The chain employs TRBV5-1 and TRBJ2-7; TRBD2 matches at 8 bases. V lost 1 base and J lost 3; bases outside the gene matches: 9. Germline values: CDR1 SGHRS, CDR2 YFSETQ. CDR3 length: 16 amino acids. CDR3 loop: CASSLSELAVFYEQYF. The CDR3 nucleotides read TGCGCCAGCAGCTTGTCTGAACTAGCGGTTTTCTACGAGCAGTACTTC.

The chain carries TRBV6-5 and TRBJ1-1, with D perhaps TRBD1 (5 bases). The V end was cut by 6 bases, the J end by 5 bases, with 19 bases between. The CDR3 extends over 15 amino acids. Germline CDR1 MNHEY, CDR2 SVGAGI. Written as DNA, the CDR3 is TGTGCCAGCAGAGGAAGTCAGGGAGGAGGTACTGAAGCTTTCTTT. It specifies CASRGSQGGGTEAFF.

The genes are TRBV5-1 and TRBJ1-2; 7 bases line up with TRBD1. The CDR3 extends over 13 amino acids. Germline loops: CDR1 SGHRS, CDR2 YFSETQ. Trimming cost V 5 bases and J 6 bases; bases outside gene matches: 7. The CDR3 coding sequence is TGCGCCAGCAGAACGCAGGGGGTTGATGGCTACACCTTC. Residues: CASRTQGVDGYTF. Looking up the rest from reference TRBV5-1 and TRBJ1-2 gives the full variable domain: KAGVTQTPRYLIKTRGQQVTLSCSPISGHRSVSWYQQTPGQGLQFLFEYFSETQRNKGNFPGRFSGRQFSNSRSEMNVSTLELGDSALYLCASRTQGVDGYTFGSGTRLTVV.

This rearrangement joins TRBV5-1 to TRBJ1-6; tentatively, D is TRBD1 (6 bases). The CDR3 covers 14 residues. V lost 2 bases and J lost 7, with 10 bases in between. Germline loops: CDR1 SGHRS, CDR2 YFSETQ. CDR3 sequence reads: CASSFGQLNSPLHF. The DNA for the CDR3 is TGCGCCAGCAGCTTTGGACAGTTAAATTCACCCCTCCACTTT.

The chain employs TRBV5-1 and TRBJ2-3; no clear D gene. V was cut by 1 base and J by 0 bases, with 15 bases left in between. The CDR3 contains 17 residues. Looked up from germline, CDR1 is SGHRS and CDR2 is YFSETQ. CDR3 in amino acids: CASSLMSLTRSTDTQYF. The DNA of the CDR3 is TGCGCCAGCAGCTTGATGTCTTTGACCCGGAGCACAGATACGCAGTATTTT.

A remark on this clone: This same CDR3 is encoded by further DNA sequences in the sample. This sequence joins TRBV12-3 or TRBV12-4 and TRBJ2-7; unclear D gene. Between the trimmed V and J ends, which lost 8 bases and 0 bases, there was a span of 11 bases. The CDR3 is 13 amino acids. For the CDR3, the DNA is TGTGCCAGCGGAAGGCGGAGCTCCTACGAGCAGTACTTC. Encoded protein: CASGRRSSYEQYF.

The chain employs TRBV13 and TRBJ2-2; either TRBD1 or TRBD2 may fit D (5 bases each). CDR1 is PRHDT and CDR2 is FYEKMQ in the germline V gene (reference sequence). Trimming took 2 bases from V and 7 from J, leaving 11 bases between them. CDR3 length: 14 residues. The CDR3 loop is CASSLNGGRGELFF. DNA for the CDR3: TGTGCCAGCAGCTTAAATGGGGGACGCGGGGAGCTGTTTTTT.

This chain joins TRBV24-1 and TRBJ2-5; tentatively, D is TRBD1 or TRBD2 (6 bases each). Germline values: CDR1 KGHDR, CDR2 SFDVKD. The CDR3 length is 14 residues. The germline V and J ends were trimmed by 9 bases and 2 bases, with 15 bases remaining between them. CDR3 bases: TGTGCCACCGGGGGGACAACCGAACAAGAGACCCAGTACTTC. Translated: CATGGTTEQETQYF.

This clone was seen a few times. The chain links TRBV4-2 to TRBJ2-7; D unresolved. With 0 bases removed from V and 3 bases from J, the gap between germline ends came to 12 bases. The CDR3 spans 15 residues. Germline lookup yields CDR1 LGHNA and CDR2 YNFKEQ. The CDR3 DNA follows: TGTGCCAGCAGCCAAGAAGCGAGAAATCACTACGAGCAGTACTTC. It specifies CASSQEARNHYEQYF.

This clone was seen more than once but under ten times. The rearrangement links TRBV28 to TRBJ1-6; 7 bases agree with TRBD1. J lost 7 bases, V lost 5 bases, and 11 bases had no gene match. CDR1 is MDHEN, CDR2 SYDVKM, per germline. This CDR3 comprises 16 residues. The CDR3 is CASSKPTGPLNSPLHF. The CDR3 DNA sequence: TGTGCCAGCAGTAAGCCGACAGGGCCTTTAAATTCACCCCTCCACTTT. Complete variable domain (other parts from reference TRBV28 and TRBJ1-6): DVKVTQSSRYLVKRTGEKVFLECVQDMDHENMFWYRQDPGLGLRLIYFSYDVKMKEKGDIPEGYSVSREKKERFSLILESASTNQTSMYLCASSKPTGPLNSPLHFGNGTRLTVT.

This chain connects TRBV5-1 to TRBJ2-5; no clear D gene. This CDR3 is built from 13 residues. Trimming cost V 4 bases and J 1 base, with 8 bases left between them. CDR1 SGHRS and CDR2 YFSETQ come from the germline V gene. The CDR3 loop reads CASSPPSQETQYF. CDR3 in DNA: TGCGCCAGCAGCCCCCCCAGCCAAGAGACCCAGTACTTC.

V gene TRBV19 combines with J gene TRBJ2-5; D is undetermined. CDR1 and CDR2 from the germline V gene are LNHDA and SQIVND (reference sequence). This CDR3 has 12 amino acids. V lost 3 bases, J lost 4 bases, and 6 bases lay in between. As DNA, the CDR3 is TGTGCCAGTAGTATGTCAGGAGAGACCCAGTACTTC. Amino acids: CASSMSGETQYF.